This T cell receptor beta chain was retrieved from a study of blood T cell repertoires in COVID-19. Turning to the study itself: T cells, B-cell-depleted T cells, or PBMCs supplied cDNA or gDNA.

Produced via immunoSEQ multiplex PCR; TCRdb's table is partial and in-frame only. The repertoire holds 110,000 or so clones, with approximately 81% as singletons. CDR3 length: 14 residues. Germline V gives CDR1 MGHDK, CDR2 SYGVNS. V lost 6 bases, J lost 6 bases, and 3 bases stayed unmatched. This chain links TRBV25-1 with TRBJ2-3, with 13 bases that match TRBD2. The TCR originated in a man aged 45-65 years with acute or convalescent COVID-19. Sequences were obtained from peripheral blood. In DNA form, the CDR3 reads TGTGCCAGCAGAAAGGGACTAGCGGGGGATACGCAGTATTTT. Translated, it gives CASRKGLAGDTQYF.